A single sample is the source of the 18 T cell receptor beta chains below, sequenced in a study of identical twins. TCRdb re-derived calls from the 5' RACE reads in MiXCR, one entry per CDR3 protein. The data show around 490,000 distinct CDR3 sequences, with 15% seen just once and 0.44% held by the top ten. These data were likewise used in another study, on yellow fever vaccine responses in identical twins.

Sequencing was done on a sample of CD4+ T cells sorted from blood. Receptor source: a woman aged 18 to 35 in good health.

The rearrangement links TRBV29-1 to TRBJ2-1, with unresolved D. The V gene lost 4 bases and the J gene lost 5 bases, with 15 bases spanning the gap. Germline assignment: CDR1 SQVTM and CDR2 ANQGSEA. This CDR3 spans 14 amino acids. CDR3 nucleotides: TGCAGCGTTGGGGGTCGGCCCCCAGACAATGAGCAGTTCTTC. Translated, it gives CSVGGRPPDNEQFF.

The chain links TRBV6-1 to TRBJ2-3, with D perhaps TRBD2 (6 bases). The CDR3 length is 14 residues. Trimming took off 6 bases at V and 0 bases at J, with 10 bases between the two ends. Looked up from germline, CDR1 is MNHNS and CDR2 is SASEGT. This CDR3 reads CASSAGLSTDTQYF. CDR3 coding DNA: TGTGCCAGCAGCGCGGGACTTAGCACAGATACGCAGTATTTT.

The chain has TRBV4-1 and TRBJ2-3, with D possibly matching TRBD1 (6 bases). V dropped 0 bases and J dropped 5 bases, with 12 bases sitting between them. The CDR3 loop spans 15 amino acids. Germline lookup yields CDR1 MGHRA and CDR2 YSYEKL. CDR3 loop: CASSQEVTGLDTQYF. The CDR3 DNA is TGCGCCAGCAGCCAAGAGGTAACAGGGTTAGATACGCAGTATTTT.

J is TRBJ2-7 and V is TRBV7-2; tentative D call: TRBD1 (5 bases). The CDR3 extends over 13 amino acids. Germline-derived CDR1 and CDR2 are SGHTA and FQGNSA. Trimming pared 5 bases from V and 6 bases from J, leaving 14 bases between. The CDR3 coding sequence is TGTGCCAGCAGCAAGGCAGGGTTTGGCGAGCAGTACTTC. Encoded protein: CASSKAGFGEQYF.

The chain employs TRBV24-1 and TRBJ2-3; 7 bases match TRBD2. Germline lookup yields CDR1 KGHDR and CDR2 SFDVKD. The CDR3 runs to 14 residues. Trimming cost V 5 bases and J 3 bases; bases outside gene matches: 4. CDR3 sequence: CATSASGGTDTQYF. DNA of the CDR3: TGTGCCACCAGTGCTTCGGGGGGAACAGATACGCAGTATTTT.

V usage is TRBV12-3 or TRBV12-4 and J usage is TRBJ2-1; 11 nucleotides align to TRBD1. The CDR3 length is 17 residues. J was trimmed by 3 bases and V by 5 bases; bases with no gene match: 9. CDR3 protein: CASSPNPGQGDYNEQFF. CDR3 nucleotide sequence: TGTGCCAGCAGTCCCAATCCGGGACAGGGGGACTACAATGAGCAGTTCTTC.

Only a few counts were recorded for this clonotype. This chain links TRBV3-1 with TRBJ2-2, with TRBD1 matching over 11 bases. The ends lost 4 bases at V and 0 bases at J; junction bases unmatched: 1. This CDR3 comprises 16 residues. The germline V gene has CDR1 LGHDT and CDR2 YNNKEL (reference sequence). CDR3 in amino acids: CASSRGQGANTGELFF. The DNA for the CDR3 is TGTGCCAGCAGCCGGGGACAGGGGGCGAACACCGGGGAGCTGTTTTTT.

This chain links TRBV2 with TRBJ1-1, with 7 bases that match TRBD1. The CDR3 is made up of 17 amino acids. The trim removed 6 bases at V and 9 bases at J, leaving 22 bases unmatched. The germline V gene encodes CDR1 SNHLY and CDR2 FYNNEI. The CDR3 DNA sequence: TGTGCCAGCAGCAGGCGGCCCACAGATGGACAGGCGAATAAAGCTTTCTTT. This encodes CASSRRPTDGQANKAFF. Based on the CDR3 plus reference TRBV2 and TRBJ1-1, the full variable domain is EPEVTQTPSHQVTQMGQEVILRCVPISNHLYFYWYRQILGQKVEFLVSFYNNEISEKSEIFDDQFSVERPDGSNFTLKIRSTKLEDSAMYFCASSRRPTDGQANKAFFGQGTRLTVV.

The CDR3 loop is CKFVIIGGTQYF. As DNA, the CDR3 is TGCAAGTTCGTAATCATTGGCGGTACGCAGTATTTT. This chain connects TRBV20-1 to TRBJ2-3; unclear D gene. Germline CDR1 is DFQATT and CDR2 is SNEGSKA (reference sequence). The CDR3 covers 12 residues.

This clonotype has a handful of counts. The V and J genes are TRBV5-1 and TRBJ1-2; tentatively, D is TRBD1 (5 bases). This CDR3 comprises 17 residues. The germline gives CDR1 SGHRS, CDR2 YFSETQ. Trimming removed 3 bases from V and 0 bases from J, with 18 bases in between. CDR3: CASSSGGAGSANYGYTF. CDR3 bases: TGCGCCAGCAGCTCTGGAGGGGCAGGGAGTGCTAACTATGGCTACACCTTC. Supplemented by reference TRBV5-1 and TRBJ1-2, the full variable domain reads KAGVTQTPRYLIKTRGQQVTLSCSPISGHRSVSWYQQTPGQGLQFLFEYFSETQRNKGNFPGRFSGRQFSNSRSEMNVSTLELGDSALYLCASSSGGAGSANYGYTFGSGTRLTVV.

This clonotype was seen a few times. V gene TRBV20-1 combines with J gene TRBJ1-1, with D uncertain. The CDR3 sequence is 11 residues long. V shed 6 bases and J shed 3 bases, with 8 bases lying between them. Germline V gene sequence: CDR1 DFQATT, CDR2 SNEGSKA (reference sequence). The CDR3 DNA follows: TGCAGTGCGGGCGGAGACACTGAAGCTTTCTTT. It specifies CSAGGDTEAFF.

The chain links TRBV18 to TRBJ2-3; 7 bases match TRBD1. The germline V gene encodes CDR1 KGHSH and CDR2 LQKENI. V trimming: 2 bases; J trimming: 4 bases; junction bases outside the gene matches: 3. The CDR3 totals 14 residues. The CDR3 region is CASSPGQVSDTQYF. CDR3 nucleotides: TGTGCCAGCTCACCAGGACAGGTGTCAGATACGCAGTATTTT.

V usage is TRBV9 and J usage is TRBJ2-1; 12 bases line up with TRBD1. In germline, CDR1 is SGDLS, CDR2 YYNGEE. V lost 4 bases, J lost 9 bases, and 11 bases stayed unmatched. The CDR3 length is 16 residues. CDR3 sequence reads: CASSPRGGQGAIEQFF. The CDR3 DNA reads TGTGCCAGCAGCCCCCGAGGGGGACAGGGGGCCATTGAGCAGTTCTTC.

The chain links TRBV6-2 or TRBV6-3 to TRBJ2-7; D could derive from TRBD1 or TRBD2 (5 bases each). CDR3 length equals 14 residues. The germline V gene has CDR1 MNHEY and CDR2 SVGEGT. Deletions cut 7 bases from V and 7 bases from J, with 20 bases between. The CDR3 DNA follows: TGTGCCAGCAAGGGGAGCCCCCCCCTTCGGGAGCAGTACTTC. Residues: CASKGSPPLREQYF.

The sample holds a few counts of this clonotype. V usage is TRBV20-1 and J usage is TRBJ2-1, with unresolved D. Germline V lookup: CDR1 DFQATT, CDR2 SNEGSKA (reference sequence). There are 11 residues in the CDR3. Deletions cut 6 bases from V and 7 bases from J, with 10 bases between. Here the CDR3 DNA reads TGCAGTGCCGCTGGGAATAATGAGCAGTTCTTC. This encodes CSAAGNNEQFF.

This clonotype has at least ten counts. V is TRBV4-1 and J is TRBJ2-7; D is ambiguous. Germline V gene sequence: CDR1 MGHRA, CDR2 YSYEKL. V was clipped by 1 base and J by 3 bases, with 13 bases between them. This CDR3 region has 15 residues. The CDR3 nucleotides read TGCGCCAGCAGCCAAGTCATACAGTCTTTCTACGAGCAGTACGTC. The encoded protein is CASSQVIQSFYEQYV.

This clonotype was counted between two and nine times. The CDR3 bases are TGCGCCAGCAGCCCTCAGGGGGGGTCTTCCTACGAGCAGTACTTC. Translating it yields CASSPQGGSSYEQYF. This chain links TRBV5-1 with TRBJ2-7; D could derive from TRBD1 or TRBD2 (7 bases each). CDR3 size: 15 residues. V lost 4 bases and J lost 1, with 15 bases in between. Germline-derived CDR1 and CDR2 are SGHRS and YFSETQ.

This sequence joins TRBV14 and TRBJ1-6, with D possibly matching TRBD1 (6 bases). This CDR3 is built from 16 residues. The V and J ends lost 5 bases and 0 bases respectively, with 11 bases between them. Germline V CDR1 and CDR2: SGHDN, FVKESK. The CDR3 coding sequence is TGTGCCAGCAGCAAAGGGGGGAGCTCCTATAATTCACCCCTCCACTTT. This gives the protein CASSKGGSSYNSPLHF.